One and the same sample provided the 26 T cell receptor beta chains below, sequenced in a study of T cells in Graves' hyperthyroidism and ophthalmopathy. Amplification targeted TCR beta CDR3 regions from RNA transcripts. Primed by the HTBI set, a first-round RT-PCR was run on the TCR CDR3. MiXCR was run by TCRdb on the multiplex PCR reads, yielding one entry per CDR3 protein. The table has about 560,000 distinct CDR3 sequences, 14% seen once. The sequenced material came from blood. These receptors were obtained from a woman aged 40 to 49 with Graves' hyperthyroidism.

This clonotype was detected many times. The V and J genes are TRBV27 and TRBJ1-4, with TRBD1 identical over 7 bases. Germline values: CDR1 MNHEY, CDR2 SMNVEV (reference sequence). This CDR3 contains 17 residues. The V and J ends lost 2 bases and 7 bases, in that order; junction bases with no gene match: 13. CDR3 sequence reads: CASSLAQGQTGGEKLFF. In nucleotides, the CDR3 is TGTGCCAGCAGTTTAGCGCAGGGACAGACGGGTGGTGAAAAACTGTTTTTT.

This sequence joins TRBV12-3 or TRBV12-4 and TRBJ2-7, with D unresolved. There are 15 residues in the CDR3. Deletions cut 1 base from V and 7 bases from J, with 17 bases between. The CDR3 reads CASSLVPAPPLEQYF. The CDR3 DNA reads TGTGCCAGCAGTTTAGTGCCAGCGCCCCCCTTAGAGCAGTACTTC.

This clonotype was seen a handful of times. The chain uses TRBV6-2 or TRBV6-3 and TRBJ2-1; 9 nucleotides line up with TRBD2. Per germline, CDR1 MNHEY and CDR2 SVGEGT. The ends lost 4 bases at V and 9 bases at J; junction bases unmatched: 10. The CDR3 is 15 amino acids. CDR3 DNA sequence: TGTGCCAGCAGTTTGGATAGCGGGACTAGCAGTGAGCAGTTCTTC. Amino acids: CASSLDSGTSSEQFF.

This clonotype occurred many times. V and J are TRBV11-2 and TRBJ2-1; TRBD2 is a possible D gene (6 bases). Per the germline V gene, CDR1 is SGHAT and CDR2 is FQNNGV. V was clipped by 0 bases and J by 8 bases, with 14 bases between them. The CDR3 is 15 residues long. This CDR3 reads CASSLEEGRRDEQFF. In nucleotides, the CDR3 is TGTGCCAGCAGCTTAGAGGAGGGGCGGCGAGATGAGCAGTTCTTC.

The chain has TRBV3-1 and TRBJ2-4; TRBD2 matches at 14 bases. The junction had 5 bases not matched to a gene; V was cut back by 1 base and J by 6 bases. Looked up from germline, CDR1 is LGHDT and CDR2 is YNNKEL (reference sequence). This CDR3 has 17 amino acids. The CDR3 loop is CASSQGGLAGVGNIQYF. The CDR3 coding sequence is TGTGCCAGCAGCCAAGGGGGACTAGCGGGAGTAGGAAACATTCAGTACTTC.

At least ten counts were recorded for this clonotype. The rearrangement uses TRBV6-1 and TRBJ2-7; no clear D gene. Trimming removed 2 bases at V and 2 bases at J, with 10 bases between. The CDR3 extends over 14 amino acids. The germline V gene encodes CDR1 MNHNS and CDR2 SASEGT. The CDR3 region has the DNA TGTGCCAGCAGTGAACGGGCTACCCCCTACGAGCAGTACTTC. Translation: CASSERATPYEQYF.

This clonotype occurred many times. The chain links TRBV2 to TRBJ1-1; D is undetermined. Trimming shortened V by 0 bases and J by 0 bases, and 5 bases separated the two germline ends. The germline V gene has CDR1 SNHLY and CDR2 FYNNEI. The CDR3 contains 14 residues. CDR3 region: CASSEALLNTEAFF. CDR3 bases: TGTGCCAGCAGTGAAGCGCTGTTGAACACTGAAGCTTTCTTT.

There are many counts of this clonotype. The V and J genes are TRBV7-3 and TRBJ2-7; maybe TRBD1 (6 bases). Germline V CDR1 and CDR2: SGHTA, FQGTGA. V was pared by 2 bases and J by 5 bases, with 13 bases between. This CDR3 is built from 14 residues. This CDR3 reads CASSLGQSHDEQYF. For the CDR3, the DNA is TGTGCCAGCAGCTTAGGACAGTCCCACGACGAGCAGTACTTC.

The J gene is TRBJ1-5, the V gene TRBV20-1; D might be TRBD1 (6 bases). The V gene lost 6 bases and the J gene lost 4 bases, with 10 bases spanning the gap. The CDR3 spans 12 residues. CDR1 and CDR2 (germline): DFQATT, SNEGSKA (reference sequence). The CDR3 region has the DNA TGCAGTGCCCAAGGGGGGAATCAGCCCCAGCATTTT. Amino acid sequence: CSAQGGNQPQHF.

The chain uses TRBV10-3 and TRBJ2-3; perhaps TRBD1 as D (6 bases). Germline V gives CDR1 ENHRY, CDR2 SYGVKD. This CDR3 has 15 amino acids. V was cut by 0 bases and J by 1 base, with 8 bases left in between. The CDR3 sequence is CAISESRTGTDTQYF. The CDR3 DNA is TGTGCCATCAGTGAGTCAAGGACAGGCACAGATACGCAGTATTTT.

Concerning this clonotype itself: A much larger clone differs from this one at a single base, so this may be a read error. The chain couples TRBV28 to TRBJ2-2; unclear D gene. This CDR3 comprises 13 residues. Germline CDR1 MDHEN, CDR2 SYDVKM. In DNA form, the CDR3 reads TGTGCCAGCAGTACTGTGAACGCCGGGGAGCTGTTTTTT. Translation: CASSTVNAGELFF.

This clonotype was recorded a few times. V and J are TRBV18 and TRBJ1-5, with 12 nucleotides matching TRBD1. The V segment lost 4 bases and the J segment 5 bases; nucleotides outside the gene matches: 9. Germline V CDR1 and CDR2: KGHSH, LQKENI. This CDR3 comprises 17 residues. The CDR3 coding sequence is TGTGCCAGCTCACGGGGACAGGGGGCTGGTATGGATCAGCCCCAGCATTTT. It yields the protein CASSRGQGAGMDQPQHF.

This clonotype occurred many times. One junction end does not reproduce the germline sequence, and a read error may be involved. J is TRBJ2-1 and V is TRBV7-7, with TRBD1 matching 9 bases. CDR3 length equals 16 residues. Looked up from germline, CDR1 is SSHAT and CDR2 is FNYEAQ (reference sequence). In nucleotides, the CDR3 is TGTGCTAGCAGCTTAGATTTAGGACAGGGGTTCGGGGAGCAGTTCTTC. It specifies CASSLDLGQGFGEQFF.

There are many counts of this clonotype. This chain links TRBV28 with TRBJ2-1, with D unclear. Germline CDR1 is MDHEN and CDR2 is SYDVKM. This CDR3 is built from 14 residues. V was pared by 4 bases and J by 4 bases, with 11 bases between. CDR3 nucleotide sequence: TGTGCCAGCAGTTGGTTTTCCCTTTACAATGAGCAGTTCTTC. Protein product: CASSWFSLYNEQFF. The full variable domain, completed using reference TRBV28 and TRBJ2-1, is DVKVTQSSRYLVKRTGEKVFLECVQDMDHENMFWYRQDPGLGLRLIYFSYDVKMKEKGDIPEGYSVSREKKERFSLILESASTNQTSMYLCASSWFSLYNEQFFGPGTRLTVL.

This clonotype was found many times. This CDR3 reads CASSQREGRVLNEQFF. CDR3 DNA sequence: TGTGCCAGCAGTCAGCGGGAGGGCCGGGTGTTGAATGAGCAGTTCTTC. The chain employs TRBV28 and TRBJ2-1, with 10 bases fitting TRBD2. In germline, CDR1 is MDHEN, CDR2 SYDVKM. V dropped 5 bases and J dropped 7; count of bases not matched to a gene: 11. This CDR3 contains 16 residues.

This clonotype was seen many times. The chain uses TRBV2 and TRBJ2-5; unclear D gene. Per germline, CDR1 SNHLY and CDR2 FYNNEI. V dropped 2 bases and J dropped 5 bases, with 15 bases sitting between them. The CDR3 is 15 residues long. The CDR3 region has the DNA TGTGCCAGCAGTGAAACGACTGGCGCATTGGAGACCCAGTACTTC. As protein: CASSETTGALETQYF.

This clonotype was observed a few times. The rearrangement links TRBV28 to TRBJ2-7, with no clear D. Trimming removed 6 bases from V and 7 bases from J, with 13 bases in between. Germline V CDR1 and CDR2: MDHEN, SYDVKM. The CDR3 length is 12 residues. Here the CDR3 DNA reads TGTGCCAGCAGCTCGGTCATAGATGAGCAGTACTTC. Translating it yields CASSSVIDEQYF.

This clonotype was detected many times. This sequence joins TRBV20-1 and TRBJ2-7, with a tentative D call TRBD1 (5 bases). The CDR3 is 15 amino acids. V lost 0 bases and J 3 bases, leaving 15 bases between the germline ends. Germline V gene sequence: CDR1 DFQATT, CDR2 SNEGSKA (reference sequence). CDR3 region: CSARDHGGRVYEQYF. The CDR3 nucleotides are TGCAGTGCTAGAGATCATGGCGGCAGGGTCTACGAGCAGTACTTC.

This clonotype appeared many times. The chain carries TRBV3-1 and TRBJ2-1; unclear D gene. This CDR3 is built from 12 residues. Germline CDR1 LGHDT, CDR2 YNNKEL (reference sequence). The V gene lost 5 bases and the J gene lost 9 bases, with 11 bases spanning the gap. In DNA, the CDR3 is TGTGCCAGCAGCGCAAGCCCTGGTGAGCAGTTCTTC. This translates into CASSASPGEQFF.

This clonotype has ten or more counts. This chain connects TRBV27 to TRBJ2-3, with D possibly being TRBD2 (7 bases). The CDR3 spans 16 residues. CDR1 is MNHEY and CDR2 is SMNVEV in the germline V gene (reference sequence). Trimming shortened V by 0 bases and J by 4 bases, and 14 bases separated the two germline ends. CDR3 DNA: TGTGCCAGCAGTTTATCGGTCGGCGGGGGCGCAGATACGCAGTATTTT. It encodes CASSLSVGGGADTQYF.

This clonotype came up a few times. The genes are TRBV5-1 and TRBJ2-2, with TRBD1 as a possible D gene (5 bases). Germline CDR1 is SGHRS and CDR2 is YFSETQ. This CDR3 has 17 amino acids. The germline V and J ends were trimmed by 2 bases and 0 bases, with 14 bases remaining between them. CDR3 protein: CASSLPLDSSNTGELFF. The CDR3 region has the DNA TGCGCCAGCAGCTTACCTTTAGACAGCTCGAACACCGGGGAGCTGTTTTTT.

In its sample, this clonotype was seen many times. The chain has TRBV18 and TRBJ2-7; 9 nucleotides align to TRBD1. The CDR3 is made up of 15 amino acids. The germline gives CDR1 KGHSH, CDR2 LQKENI. The ends lost 4 bases at V and 3 bases at J; junction bases unmatched: 7. The CDR3 DNA sequence: TGTGCCAGCTCACGCACAGGGGGCAAGAACTACGAGCAGTACTTC. Amino acids: CASSRTGGKNYEQYF.

The chain joins TRBV6-1 to TRBJ1-4; unclear D gene. The CDR3 consists of 15 residues. The germline V and J ends were trimmed by 1 base and 5 bases, with 11 bases remaining between them. CDR1 is MNHNS and CDR2 is SASEGT in the germline V gene. In DNA, the CDR3 is TGTGCCAGCAGTGAAGGTATGGGATGGAATGAAAAACTGTTTTTT. Encoded protein: CASSEGMGWNEKLFF.

With regard to this clonotype: It may be a read error: a sequence one base away is much more abundant. The chain employs TRBV7-3 and TRBJ2-1; D might be TRBD2 (5 bases). The J call may be wrong; the DNA end is better matched by TRBJ2-7. The CDR3 loop spans 14 amino acids. From germline, CDR1 is SGHTA and CDR2 FQGTGA. The CDR3 nucleotides are TGTGCCAGCAGCCCGGACGGCCTCGGGAATGAGCAGTACTTC. Its translation: CASSPDGLGNEQYF.

A few counts support this clonotype. V gene TRBV3-1 combines with J gene TRBJ1-4, with D possibly TRBD1 on 6 matching bases. CDR1 and CDR2 (germline): LGHDT, YNNKEL (reference sequence). Trimming removed 3 bases from V and 10 bases from J, with 15 bases in between. The CDR3 contains 14 residues. CDR3 region: CASSHHRAGGKLFF. CDR3 in DNA: TGTGCCAGCAGCCACCACAGGGCGGGTGGAAAACTGTTTTTT. The full variable domain, rest sourced from reference TRBV3-1 and TRBJ1-4, is DTAVSQTPKYLVTQMGNDKSIKCEQNLGHDTMYWYKQDSKKFLKIMFSYNNKELIINETVPNRFSPKSPDKAHLNLHINSLELGDSAVYFCASSHHRAGGKLFFGSGTQLSVL.

This clonotype was seen at least ten times. The chain is built from TRBV11-2 and TRBJ2-3, with 7 bases aligning to TRBD1. Germline-derived CDR1 and CDR2 are SGHAT and FQNNGV. The length of the CDR3 is 15 residues. The junction had 10 bases not matched to a gene; V was cut back by 5 bases and J by 5 bases. The CDR3 DNA follows: TGTGCCAGCAGCGCTCAAACAGGGGTGGGAGATACGCAGTATTTT. Its protein product is CASSAQTGVGDTQYF.